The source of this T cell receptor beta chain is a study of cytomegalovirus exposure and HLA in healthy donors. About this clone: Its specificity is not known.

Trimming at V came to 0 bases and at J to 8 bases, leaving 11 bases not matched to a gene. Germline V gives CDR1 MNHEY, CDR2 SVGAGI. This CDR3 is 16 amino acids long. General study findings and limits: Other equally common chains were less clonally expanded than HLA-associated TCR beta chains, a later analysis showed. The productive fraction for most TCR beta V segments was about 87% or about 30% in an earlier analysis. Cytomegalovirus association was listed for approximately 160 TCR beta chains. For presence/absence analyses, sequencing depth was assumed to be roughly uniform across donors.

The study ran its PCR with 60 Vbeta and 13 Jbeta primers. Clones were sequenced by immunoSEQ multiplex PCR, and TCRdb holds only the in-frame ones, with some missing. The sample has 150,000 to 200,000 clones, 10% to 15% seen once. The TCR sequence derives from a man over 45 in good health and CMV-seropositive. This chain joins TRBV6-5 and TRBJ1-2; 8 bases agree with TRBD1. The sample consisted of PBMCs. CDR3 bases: TGTGCCAGCAGTTACTCGTCCCCCGGGACAGGCGGCGGCTACACCTTC. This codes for CASSYSSPGTGGGYTF.